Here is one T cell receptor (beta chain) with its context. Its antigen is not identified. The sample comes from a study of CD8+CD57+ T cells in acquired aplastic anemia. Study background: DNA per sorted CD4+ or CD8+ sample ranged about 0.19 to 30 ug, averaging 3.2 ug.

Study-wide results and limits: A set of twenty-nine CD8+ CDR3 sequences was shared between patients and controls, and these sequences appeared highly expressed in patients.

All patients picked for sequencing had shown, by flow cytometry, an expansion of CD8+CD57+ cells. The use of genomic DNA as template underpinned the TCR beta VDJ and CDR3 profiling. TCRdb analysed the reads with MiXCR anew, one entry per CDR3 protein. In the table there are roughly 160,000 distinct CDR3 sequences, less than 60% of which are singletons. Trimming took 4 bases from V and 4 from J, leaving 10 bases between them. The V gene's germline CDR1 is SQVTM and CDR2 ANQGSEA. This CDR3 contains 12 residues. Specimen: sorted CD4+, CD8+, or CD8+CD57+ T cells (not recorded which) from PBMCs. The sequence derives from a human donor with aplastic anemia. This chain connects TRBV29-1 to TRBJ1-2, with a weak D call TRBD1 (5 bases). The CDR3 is CSVVDSFYGYTF. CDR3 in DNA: TGCAGCGTTGTCGACAGTTTCTATGGCTACACCTTC. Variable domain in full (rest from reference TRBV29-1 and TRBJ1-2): SAVISQKPSRDICQRGTSLTIQCQVDSQVTMMFWYRQQPGQSLTLIATANQGSEATYESGFVIDKFPISRPNLTFSTLTVSNMSPEDSSIYLCSVVDSFYGYTFGSGTRLTVV.